Listed below are T cell receptor beta chains from one sample, sequenced in a study of CD8 T cells in Susac syndrome. MiXCR, run by TCRdb on the immunoSEQ multiplex PCR reads, gives a single entry per CDR3 protein. The table has about 300,000 distinct CDR3 sequences, around 91% seen once. Sequencing input: CD8+ T cells from PBMCs. Receptors originate from a human donor with multiple sclerosis. The CDR3 runs from the conserved cysteine through the conserved F or W. The D gene is left open where the match is weak. Clone size is not always given. Where it is, it says once, few, many or a class for expanded clones.

V	D	size	J	DNA	CDR3
TRBV24-1	-	-	TRBJ2-2	TGTGCCACCAGTCCGACGGCGGCTAACACCGGGGAGCTGTTTTTT	CATSPTAANTGELFF
TRBV4-3	TRBD1	few	TRBJ2-5	TGCGCCAGCAGCCAAGATGTCGATAGGGGGCCTCTAGAGACCCAGTACTTC	CASSQDVDRGPLETQYF
TRBV5-1	-	-	TRBJ2-7	TGCGCCAGCAGCTCCTTCAGGGGAACCGACGAGCAGTACTTC	CASSSFRGTDEQYF
TRBV27	-	-	TRBJ2-7	TGTGCCAGCAGACGGGGTGGACAAGCCTACGAGCAGTACTTC	CASRRGGQAYEQYF
TRBV7-9	TRBD1	-	TRBJ2-1	TGTGCCAGCAATGGACAGGGTTACAATGAGCAGTTCTTC	CASNGQGYNEQFF
TRBV29-1	TRBD1	-	TRBJ2-7	TGCAGCGTGGGGACAGCTCCCTACGAGCAGTACTTC	CSVGTAPYEQYF
TRBV24-1	-	-	TRBJ1-2	TGTGCCACCAGTGATTCCCGCAGCTACCTTGGCTACACCTTC	CATSDSRSYLGYTF
TRBV7-2	-	-	TRBJ2-3	TGTGCCAGCAGCCTCGACGTTCCCCCGGCAGATACGCAGTATTTT	CASSLDVPPADTQYF
TRBV7-8	TRBD2	-	TRBJ2-1	TGTGCCAGCAGCCCTAGGGCTAGCGGCTTCAATGAGCAGTTCTTC	CASSPRASGFNEQFF
TRBV4-3	-	-	TRBJ2-2	TGCGCCAGCAGCCCAGGGGTGTCTGCCGGGGAGCTGTTTTTT	CASSPGVSAGELFF
TRBV12-3/TRBV12-4	-	-	TRBJ2-3	TGTGCCAGCAGTTTAACCCATCCAGATACGCAGTATTTT	CASSLTHPDTQYF
TRBV5-8	-	-	TRBJ2-1	TGTGCCAGCAGCTACAAGGGCCCATCCTACAATGAGCAGTTCTTC	CASSYKGPSYNEQFF
TRBV7-2	TRBD1	-	TRBJ1-2	TGTGCCAGCATCTTAATTCAGGGGGCGTTTGAGGGCTACACCTTC	CASILIQGAFEGYTF
TRBV20-1	-	once	TRBJ2-7	TGCAGTGCCCCATGGGCCGAGCAGTACTTC	CSAPWAEQYF
TRBV24-1	-	once	TRBJ2-5	TGTGCCACCAGTGATTTCGCAGAGACCCAGTACTTC	CATSDFAETQYF
TRBV7-6	TRBD2	once	TRBJ2-7	TGTGCCAGCAGCTTAGACGCGGGGGGGCGCGACGAGCAGTACTTC	CASSLDAGGRDEQYF
TRBV20-1	TRBD2	-	TRBJ2-3	TGCAGTGCTAGAGATCAAACTAGCGGGGTTAGCACAGATACGCAGTATTTT	CSARDQTSGVSTDTQYF